This T cell receptor (beta chain) derives from a study of Graves' ophthalmopathy and Graves' hyperthyroidism. Pregnant or lactating patients and those with other autoimmune diseases or uncontrolled infections were excluded. The length of the CDR3 is 12 residues. V was shortened by 5 bases and J by 10 bases, with 17 bases between the two germline ends. CDR1 and CDR2 from the germline V gene are DFQATT and SNEGSKA (reference sequence). Investigators amplified TCR beta CDR3 regions from RNA transcripts. HTBI-primed RT-PCR formed the first round, and a multiplex PCR formed the second. Each CDR3 protein is one row after TCRdb ran MiXCR on the multiplex PCR reads. Of roughly 300,000 distinct CDR3 sequences listed, 17% are singletons.

The sample comprised peripheral blood. This TCR was recovered from an adult man with Graves' ophthalmopathy. The chain joins TRBV20-1 to TRBJ2-5; D might be TRBD1 (8 bases). CDR3 sequence (DNA): TGCAGTGCTGGTTCAGGGGGCGGGGGCCAGTACTTC. This encodes CSAGSGGGGQYF.